The 13 T cell receptor beta chains in this list originate from one sample, sequenced in a study of blood T cell repertoires in COVID-19. Assay: immunoSEQ multiplex PCR; the TCRdb copy retains only in-frame clones and omits some. Here the sample spans around 200,000 clones, 88% being singletons. Sequenced sample: peripheral blood. These TCRs come from a man between 18 and 35 years old with active or convalescent COVID-19.

The genes are TRBV18 and TRBJ2-3; 9 bases are shared with TRBD2. Germline assignment: CDR1 KGHSH and CDR2 LQKENI. The V segment lost 2 bases and the J segment 7 bases; nucleotides outside the gene matches: 10. The CDR3 length is 16 residues. The CDR3 reads CASSPEAGGPLYTQYF. CDR3 coding DNA: TGTGCCAGCTCACCAGAGGCGGGAGGGCCCCTTTATACGCAGTATTTT.

The chain uses TRBV6-1 and TRBJ1-3, with no clear D. The CDR3 has 15 amino acids. V lost 0 bases and J lost 0, with 6 bases in between. The germline CDR1 and CDR2 sequences are MNHNS and SASEGT. The CDR3 loop reads CASSEAFFSGNTIYF. The CDR3 DNA reads TGTGCCAGCAGTGAAGCTTTCTTCTCTGGAAACACCATATATTTT.

The chain has TRBV29-1 and TRBJ1-1; 7 bases map to TRBD1. Losses at the gene ends were 4 bases for V and 0 bases for J; bases not matched to a gene: 5. Germline V gene data show CDR1 as SQVTM and CDR2 as ANQGSEA. The CDR3 spans 14 residues. The CDR3 DNA follows: TGCAGCGTTGGGGCAGGGGGAATGAACACTGAAGCTTTCTTT. This gives the protein CSVGAGGMNTEAFF.

The J gene is TRBJ1-4, the V gene TRBV13, with 9 bases matching TRBD1. The V gene end was trimmed by 3 bases and the J gene end by 10 bases; junction bases not matched to a gene: 9. The CDR3 runs 15 residues. Germline V gene lookup returns CDR1 PRHDT and CDR2 FYEKMQ (reference sequence). CDR3 loop: CASSFISDRGAKLFF. DNA for the CDR3: TGTGCCAGCAGCTTTATTTCGGACAGGGGAGCAAAACTGTTTTTT.

The chain uses TRBV12-3 or TRBV12-4 and TRBJ1-2, with TRBD1 as a possible D gene (6 bases). The length of the CDR3 is 13 residues. V was clipped by 3 bases and J by 8 bases, with 13 bases between them. The CDR3 loop is CASSLLAGVGYTF. The CDR3 region has the DNA TGTGCCAGCAGTTTGTTGGCAGGGGTAGGCTACACCTTC.

Comments on this clone: Other DNA sequences in the sample encode the same CDR3. The gene calls are TRBV9 and TRBJ1-2, with 7 positions matching TRBD1. V lost 3 bases and J lost 0; bases outside the gene matches: 2. Germline CDR1 and CDR2: SGDLS and YYNGEE. CDR3 length: 14 amino acids. In DNA form, the CDR3 reads TGTGCCAGCAGCGAGGGGACAGCTAACTATGGCTACACCTTC. Translation: CASSEGTANYGYTF. Drawing the rest from reference TRBV9 and TRBJ1-2, the complete variable domain is DSGVTQTPKHLITATGQRVTLRCSPRSGDLSVYWYQQSLDQGLQFLIQYYNGEERAKGNILERFSAQQFPDLHSELNLSSLELGDSALYFCASSEGTANYGYTFGSGTRLTVV.

The chain combines TRBV30 with TRBJ1-6; unclear D gene. Germline CDR1 GTSNPN, CDR2 SVGIG (reference sequence). With 6 bases removed from V and 8 bases from J, the gap between germline ends came to 2 bases. The CDR3 totals 9 residues. The CDR3 loop is CACDSPLHF. The DNA of the CDR3 is TGTGCCTGCGATTCACCCCTCCACTTT.

In its sample, this clone was seen once. The rearrangement links TRBV12-5 to TRBJ2-3; 9 nucleotides line up with TRBD1. This CDR3 is 15 amino acids long. V was pared by 6 bases and J by 0 bases, with 4 bases of the junction left unmatched. Per germline, CDR1 LGHNT and CDR2 FRNRAP. The CDR3 protein is CASGRDRASTDTQYF. DNA of the CDR3: TGTGCTAGTGGCCGGGACAGGGCAAGCACAGATACGCAGTATTTT.

In nucleotides, the CDR3 is TGTGCCAGCAGCTTAGTTCTCGACGGGACTGAAGCTTTCTTT. Its protein product is CASSLVLDGTEAFF. The V and J genes are TRBV7-9 and TRBJ1-1, with D unclear. The ends were cut back, 1 base at V and 5 bases at J, with 11 bases in the middle. Germline V lookup: CDR1 SEHNR, CDR2 FQNEAQ (reference sequence). This CDR3 is 14 amino acids long.

This clone has a single count. The chain couples TRBV7-9 to TRBJ1-4, with TRBD1 matching 7 bases. From germline, CDR1 is SEHNR and CDR2 FQNEAQ (reference sequence). The CDR3 is made up of 15 amino acids. Trimming at V came to 1 base and at J to 6 bases, leaving 5 bases not matched to a gene. The CDR3 here is CASSLGSGQYEKLFF. In nucleotides, the CDR3 is TGTGCCAGCAGCTTAGGTTCGGGACAGTATGAAAAACTGTTTTTT.

This chain links TRBV13 with TRBJ2-7; possible D gene TRBD2, 6 bases. CDR1 is PRHDT, CDR2 FYEKMQ, per germline (reference sequence). This CDR3 has 14 residues. The V end lost 0 bases, the J end lost 3 bases, and 9 bases lay between the germline ends. The CDR3 reads CASSLGGGNYEQYF. CDR3 coding DNA: TGTGCCAGCAGCTTAGGCGGGGGAAACTACGAGCAGTACTTC.

The chain employs TRBV3-1 (or the pseudogene TRBV3-2) and TRBJ2-6, with 7 positions matching TRBD1. Trimming took 10 bases from V and 1 from J; bases not matched to a gene: 10. The CDR3 extends over 16 amino acids. Germline V gene lookup returns CDR1 LGHDT and CDR2 YNNKEL (reference sequence). The CDR3: CATSGQRSSGANVLTF. CDR3 DNA sequence: TGTGCCACCTCGGGACAGCGGAGTTCTGGGGCCAACGTCCTGACTTTC.

CDR3 in DNA: TGTGCCAGCAGTGACTCGGCAGCGGGAGCCGGGGAGCTGTTTTTT. Residues: CASSDSAAGAGELFF. The chain is built from TRBV6-4 and TRBJ2-2; 8 bases map to TRBD2. Germline V gene data show CDR1 as MRHNA and CDR2 as SNTAGT. Germline trimming cut 0 bases from V and 6 bases from J; bases unmatched to any gene: 3. The CDR3 length is 15 residues.